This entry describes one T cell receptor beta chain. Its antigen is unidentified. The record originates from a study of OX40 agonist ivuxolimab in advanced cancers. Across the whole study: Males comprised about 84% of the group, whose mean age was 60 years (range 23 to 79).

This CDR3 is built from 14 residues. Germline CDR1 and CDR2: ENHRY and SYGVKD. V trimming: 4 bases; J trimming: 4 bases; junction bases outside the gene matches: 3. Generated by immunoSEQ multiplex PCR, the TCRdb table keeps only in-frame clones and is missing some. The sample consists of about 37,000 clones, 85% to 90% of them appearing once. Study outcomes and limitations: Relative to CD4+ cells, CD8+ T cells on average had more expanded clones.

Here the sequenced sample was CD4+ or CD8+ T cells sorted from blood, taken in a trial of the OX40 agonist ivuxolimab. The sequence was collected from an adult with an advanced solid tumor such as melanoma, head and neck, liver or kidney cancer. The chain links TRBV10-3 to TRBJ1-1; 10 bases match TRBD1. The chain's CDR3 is CAISGGQGTTEAFF. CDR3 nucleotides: TGTGCCATCAGTGGGGGACAGGGGACCACTGAAGCTTTCTTT.